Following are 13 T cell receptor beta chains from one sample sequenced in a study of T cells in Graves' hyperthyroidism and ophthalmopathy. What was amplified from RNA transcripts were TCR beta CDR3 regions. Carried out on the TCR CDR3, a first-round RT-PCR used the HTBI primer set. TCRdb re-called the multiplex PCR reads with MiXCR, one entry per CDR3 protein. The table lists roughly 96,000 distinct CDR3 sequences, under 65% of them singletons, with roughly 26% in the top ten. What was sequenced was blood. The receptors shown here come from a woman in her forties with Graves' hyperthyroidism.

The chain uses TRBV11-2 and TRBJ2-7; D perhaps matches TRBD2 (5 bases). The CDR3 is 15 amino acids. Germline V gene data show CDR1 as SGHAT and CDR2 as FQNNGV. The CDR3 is CARDSGLAISYEQYF. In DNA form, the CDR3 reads TGTGCTAGAGATTCTGGACTGGCGATTTCCTACGAGCAGTACTTC.

The CDR3 sequence: CAISAGSGSREQYF. CDR3 sequence (DNA): TGTGCCATCAGTGCGGGTAGCGGGAGTCGCGAGCAGTACTTC. The chain links TRBV10-3 to TRBJ2-7; 9 nucleotides match TRBD2. Unmatched junction bases numbered 7, after V lost 4 bases and J lost 6 bases. The germline gives CDR1 ENHRY, CDR2 SYGVKD. The CDR3 contains 14 residues.

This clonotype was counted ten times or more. This CDR3 reads CASSSWTAHTEAFF. The CDR3 DNA sequence: TGTGCCAGCAGCTCCTGGACAGCCCACACTGAAGCTTTCTTT. The chain is built from TRBV7-6 and TRBJ1-1; maybe TRBD1 (6 bases). This CDR3 region has 14 residues. V was clipped by 4 bases and J by 3 bases, with 12 bases between them. Germline-derived CDR1 and CDR2 are SGHVS and FNYEAQ.

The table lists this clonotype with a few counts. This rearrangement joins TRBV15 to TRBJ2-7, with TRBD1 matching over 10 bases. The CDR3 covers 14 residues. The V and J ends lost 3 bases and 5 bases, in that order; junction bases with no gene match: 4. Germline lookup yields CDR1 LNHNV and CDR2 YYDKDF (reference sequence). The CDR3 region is CATSRDRGAHEQYF. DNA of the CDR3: TGTGCCACCAGCAGGGACAGGGGGGCCCACGAGCAGTACTTC. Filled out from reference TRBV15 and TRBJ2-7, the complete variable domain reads DAMVIQNPRYQVTQFGKPVTLSCSQTLNHNVMYWYQQKSSQAPKLLFHYYDKDFNNEADTPDNFQSRRPNTSFCFLDIRSPGLGDTAMYLCATSRDRGAHEQYFGPGTRLTVT.

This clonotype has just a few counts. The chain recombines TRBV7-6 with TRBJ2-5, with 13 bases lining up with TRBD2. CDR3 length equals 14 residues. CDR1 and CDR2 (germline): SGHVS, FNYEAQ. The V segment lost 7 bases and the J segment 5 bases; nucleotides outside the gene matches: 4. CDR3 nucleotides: TGTGCCAGCACCGGACTAGCGGGAGCTGAGACCCAGTACTTC. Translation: CASTGLAGAETQYF.

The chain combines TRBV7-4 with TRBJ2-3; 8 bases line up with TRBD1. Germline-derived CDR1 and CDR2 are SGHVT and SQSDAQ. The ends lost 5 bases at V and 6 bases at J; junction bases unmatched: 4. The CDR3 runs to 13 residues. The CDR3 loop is CASSTRQGDTQYF. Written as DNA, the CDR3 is TGTGCCAGCAGCACGAGACAGGGGGATACGCAGTATTTT.

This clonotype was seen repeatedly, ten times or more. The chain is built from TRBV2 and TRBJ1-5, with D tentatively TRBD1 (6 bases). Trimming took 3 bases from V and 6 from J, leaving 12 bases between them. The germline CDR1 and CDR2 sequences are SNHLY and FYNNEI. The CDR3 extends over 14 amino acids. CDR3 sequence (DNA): TGTGCCAGCAGTGACGGGCAGGGGAGTCAGCCCCAGCATTTT. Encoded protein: CASSDGQGSQPQHF. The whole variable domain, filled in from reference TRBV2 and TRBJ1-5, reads EPEVTQTPSHQVTQMGQEVILRCVPISNHLYFYWYRQILGQKVEFLVSFYNNEISEKSEIFDDQFSVERPDGSNFTLKIRSTKLEDSAMYFCASSDGQGSQPQHFGDGTRLSIL.

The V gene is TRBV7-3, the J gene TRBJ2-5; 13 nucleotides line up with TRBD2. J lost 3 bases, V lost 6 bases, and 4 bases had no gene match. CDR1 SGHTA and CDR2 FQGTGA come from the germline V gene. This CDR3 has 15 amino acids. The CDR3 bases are TGTGCCAGCAGTCCTGGACTAGCGGGAGAAGAGACCCAGTACTTC. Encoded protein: CASSPGLAGEETQYF.

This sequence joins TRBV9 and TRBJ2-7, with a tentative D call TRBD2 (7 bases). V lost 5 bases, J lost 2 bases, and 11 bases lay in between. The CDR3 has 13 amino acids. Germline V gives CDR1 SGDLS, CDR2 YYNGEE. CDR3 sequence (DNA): TGTGCCAGCAGGGAGGGGGGGCCCTACGAGCAGTACTTC. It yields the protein CASREGGPYEQYF.

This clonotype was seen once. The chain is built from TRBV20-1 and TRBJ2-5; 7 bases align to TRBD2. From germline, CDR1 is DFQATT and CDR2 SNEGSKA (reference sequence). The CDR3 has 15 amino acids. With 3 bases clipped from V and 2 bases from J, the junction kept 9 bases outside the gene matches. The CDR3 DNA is TGCAGTGCTAGCCGATATGGGGGACTACAAGAGACCCAGTACTTC. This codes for CSASRYGGLQETQYF.

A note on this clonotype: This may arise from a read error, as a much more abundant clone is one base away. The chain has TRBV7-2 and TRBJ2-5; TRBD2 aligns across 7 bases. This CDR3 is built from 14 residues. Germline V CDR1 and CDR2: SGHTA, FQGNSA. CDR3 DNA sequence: TGTGCCAGCAGCTTATATGGGGGGGTCGGGACTTTCTTCTTC. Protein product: CASSLYGGVGTFFF.

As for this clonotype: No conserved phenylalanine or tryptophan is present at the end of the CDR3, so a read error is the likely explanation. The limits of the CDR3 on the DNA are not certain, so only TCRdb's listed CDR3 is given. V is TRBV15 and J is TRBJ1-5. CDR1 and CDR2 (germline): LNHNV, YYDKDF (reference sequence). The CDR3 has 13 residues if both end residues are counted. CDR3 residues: CATNRGSNQPRHS.

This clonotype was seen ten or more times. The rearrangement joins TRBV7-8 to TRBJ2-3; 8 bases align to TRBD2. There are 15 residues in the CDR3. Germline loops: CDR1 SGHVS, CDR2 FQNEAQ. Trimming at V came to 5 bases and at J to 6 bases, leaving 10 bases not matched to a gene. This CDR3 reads CASSQIAGIKDTQYF. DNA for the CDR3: TGTGCCAGCAGCCAAATAGCGGGAATAAAGGATACGCAGTATTTT.